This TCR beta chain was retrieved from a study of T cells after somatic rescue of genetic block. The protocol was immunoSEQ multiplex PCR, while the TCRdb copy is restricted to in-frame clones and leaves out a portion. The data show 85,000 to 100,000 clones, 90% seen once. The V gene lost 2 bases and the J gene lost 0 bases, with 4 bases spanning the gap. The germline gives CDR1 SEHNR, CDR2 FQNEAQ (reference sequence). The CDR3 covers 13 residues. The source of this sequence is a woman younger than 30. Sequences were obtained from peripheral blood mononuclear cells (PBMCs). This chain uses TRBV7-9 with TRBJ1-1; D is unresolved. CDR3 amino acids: CASSLLVNTEAFF. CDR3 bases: TGTGCCAGCAGCTTATTGGTGAACACTGAAGCTTTCTTT. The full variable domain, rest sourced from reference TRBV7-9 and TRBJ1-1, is DTGVSQNPRHKITKRGQNVTFRCDPISEHNRLYWYRQTLGQGPEFLTYFQNEAQLEKSRLLSDRFSAERPKGSFSTLEIQRTEQGDSAMYLCASSLLVNTEAFFGQGTRLTVV.